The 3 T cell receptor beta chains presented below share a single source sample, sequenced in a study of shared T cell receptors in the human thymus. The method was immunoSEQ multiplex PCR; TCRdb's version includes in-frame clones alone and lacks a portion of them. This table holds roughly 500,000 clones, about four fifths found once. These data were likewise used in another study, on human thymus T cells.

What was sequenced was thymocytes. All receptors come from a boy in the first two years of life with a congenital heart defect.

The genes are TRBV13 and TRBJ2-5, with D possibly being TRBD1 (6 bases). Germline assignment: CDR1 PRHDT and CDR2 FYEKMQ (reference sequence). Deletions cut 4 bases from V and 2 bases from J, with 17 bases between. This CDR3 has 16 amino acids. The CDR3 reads CASSSRTGTTQETQYF. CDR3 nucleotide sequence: TGTGCCAGCAGCTCCCGGACCGGGACAACACAAGAGACCCAGTACTTC.

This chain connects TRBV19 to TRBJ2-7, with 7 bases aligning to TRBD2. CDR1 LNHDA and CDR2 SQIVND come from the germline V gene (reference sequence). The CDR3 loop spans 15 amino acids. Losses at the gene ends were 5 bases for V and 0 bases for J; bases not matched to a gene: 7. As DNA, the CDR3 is TGTGCCAGTAGTCTCGTGGCGGGAGTCTCCTACGAGCAGTACTTC. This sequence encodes CASSLVAGVSYEQYF.

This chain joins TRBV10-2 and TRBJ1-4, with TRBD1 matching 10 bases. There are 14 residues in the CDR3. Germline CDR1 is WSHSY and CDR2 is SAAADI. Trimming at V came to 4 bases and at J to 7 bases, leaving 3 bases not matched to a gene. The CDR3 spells CASSVTGGFEKLFF. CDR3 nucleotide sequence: TGCGCCAGCAGTGTGACAGGGGGCTTTGAAAAACTGTTTTTT.